These T cell receptor beta chains were read from a single sample in a study of patients and donors after allogeneic stem cell transplantation. TCRdb processed the RT-PCR reads anew with MiXCR; each CDR3 protein has one entry. The repertoire has some 880,000 distinct CDR3 sequences, over 15% of them found once; the top ten carry around 6%. Material: blood, either unsorted or a sorted T cell fraction (not recorded which). The receptors were gathered from a human donor who was either an allogeneic HSCT recipient or a stem cell or donor lymphocyte infusion donor (not recorded which). It is not recorded whose cells these are; they may come from a transplant donor. Both conserved end residues are part of each CDR3. The D gene is left open where the match is weak. Not all rows give a size; the values are once, few, many and, for expanded clones, a class.

TRBJ2-3 TRBV12-3/TRBV12-4 TRBD1 few CASSLGQGAKDTQYF TGTGCCAGCAGTTTGGGACAGGGGGCCAAAGATACGCAGTATTTT
TRBJ2-3 TRBV27 TRBD2 few CASSPRGLAGGTDTQYF TGTGCCAGCAGTCCACGGGGCCTAGCGGGAGGCACAGATACGCAGTATTTT
TRBJ1-4 TRBV18 TRBD1 - CASSPSGTGGEKLFF TGTGCCAGCTCACCCTCCGGGACAGGTGGTGAAAAACTGTTTTTT
TRBJ1-1 TRBV27 TRBD1 - CASSLGGDRDTEAFF TGTGCCAGCAGTTTAGGGGGGGACAGGGACACTGAAGCTTTCTTT
TRBJ1-1 TRBV5-1 - few CASSLGLQGYTEAFF TGCGCCAGCAGCTTGGGCCTTCAGGGGTACACTGAAGCTTTTTTT
TRBJ1-3 TRBV6-1 TRBD1 - CASRETGSGNTIYF TGTGCCAGCAGAGAGACAGGGTCTGGAAACACCATATATTTT
TRBJ2-1 TRBV6-2/TRBV6-3 - few CASSNKRLEQFF TGTGCCAGCAGCAACAAGCGGCTCGAGCAGTTCTTC
TRBJ2-1 TRBV12-3/TRBV12-4 - few CASSQVAGAREQFF TGTGCCAGCAGCCAAGTCGCGGGGGCCCGCGAGCAGTTCTTC
TRBJ2-5 TRBV12-3/TRBV12-4 - many CASSPGVTQETQYF TGTGCCAGCAGCCCAGGGGTGACCCAAGAGACCCAGTACTTC
TRBJ2-7 TRBV28 - - CASSSSAPYEQYF TGTGCCAGCAGTTCCTCTGCCCCATACGAGCAGTACTTC
TRBJ2-7 TRBV20-1 TRBD1 - CSARRQGSYEQYF TGCAGTGCTAGGAGACAGGGATCCTACGAGCAGTACTTC
TRBJ2-1 TRBV27 TRBD1 - CASSTLGQGFDEQFF TGTGCCAGCAGTACCTTGGGACAGGGGTTCGATGAGCAGTTCTTC
TRBJ1-2 TRBV11-2 - - CASSGGTAKNSLYGYTF TGTGCCAGCAGCGGAGGGACGGCGAAAAACAGCCTCTATGGCTACACCTTC
TRBJ2-3 TRBV12-2 - - CASRLLAGGLRTDTQYF TGTGCAAGTCGCTTACTAGCGGGGGGGCTAAGGACAGATACGCAGTATTTT
TRBJ2-2 TRBV24-1 - - CATSEPRPGRSTGELFF TGTGCCACCAGTGAGCCCCGGCCGGGGCGAAGTACCGGGGAGCTGTTTTTT
TRBJ1-1 TRBV29-1 - - CSVELRERDQSSTEAFF TGCAGCGTTGAATTGAGGGAGAGGGATCAATCCAGCACTGAAGCTTTCTTT
TRBJ2-7 TRBV3-1 TRBD2 few CASSQDQGLDEQYF TGTGCCAGCAGCCAAGATCAGGGACTAGACGAGCAGTACTTC
TRBJ1-5 TRBV12-3/TRBV12-4 - many CASSYRVNQPQHF TGTGCCAGCAGTTACCGGGTCAATCAGCCCCAGCATTTT
TRBJ2-5 TRBV6-2/TRBV6-3 - - CASSQLLGGGGETQYF TGTGCCAGCAGTCAGCTTTTGGGGGGAGGAGGTGAGACCCAGTACTTC
TRBJ2-6 TRBV27 - - CASSLMVGVFSGANVLTF TGTGCCAGCAGTTTAATGGTCGGCGTATTCTCTGGGGCCAACGTCCTGACTTTC
TRBJ1-2 TRBV7-8 - few CASSLVGGRRVDGYTF TGTGCCAGCAGCTTAGTTGGGGGTCGAAGGGTCGATGGCTACACCTTC
TRBJ1-3 TRBV12-3/TRBV12-4 - many CASSLVSGASGNTIYF TGTGCCAGCAGTTTAGTCAGCGGGGCCTCTGGAAACACCATATATTTT
TRBJ1-1 TRBV20-1 TRBD1 few CSVPVGQGQKTEAFF TGCAGTGTCCCGGTCGGACAGGGCCAAAAGACTGAAGCTTTCTTT
TRBJ2-3 TRBV7-9 - few CASRPKSDSNTQYF TGTGCCAGCAGGCCAAAATCGGACTCAAATACGCAGTATTTT
TRBJ2-7 TRBV5-1 - few CASSFRTSSYEQYF TGCGCCAGCAGCTTTCGGACAAGCTCCTACGAGCAGTACTTC
TRBJ2-3 TRBV7-6 TRBD2 - CASSSELLAGSTDTQYF TGTGCCAGCAGCTCCGAGTTACTAGCGGGGAGCACAGATACGCAGTATTTT
TRBJ2-5 TRBV12-3/TRBV12-4 TRBD1 - CASSLSLGQGTQYF TGTGCCAGCAGTTTAAGCTTGGGACAGGGCACCCAGTACTTC
TRBJ2-6 TRBV29-1 - few CSVEESSGANVLTF TGCAGCGTTGAAGAGAGCTCTGGGGCCAACGTCCTGACTTTC
TRBJ1-6 TRBV20-1 - few CSARPGGSNSPLHF TGCAGTGCTAGACCCGGGGGGAGCAATTCACCCCTCCACTTT
TRBJ1-6 TRBV5-5 - - CASSRLPGPVRSPLHF TGTGCCAGCAGCCGTCTCCCCGGCCCGGTACGATCACCCCTCCACTTT
TRBJ1-1 TRBV5-1 - few CASSGGFEGPTEAFF TGCGCCAGCAGCGGGGGTTTCGAGGGTCCGACTGAAGCTTTCTTT
TRBJ1-5 TRBV27 - - CASSPRGVLNQPQHF TGTGCCAGCAGTCCCCGTGGAGTTCTGAATCAGCCCCAGCATTTT
TRBJ1-2 TRBV6-6 - few CASSRRTDYGYTF TGTGCCAGCAGCCGTCGGACTGACTATGGCTACACCTTC
TRBJ2-1 TRBV3-1 - - CASSPNFNEQFF TGTGCCAGCAGCCCTAATTTCAATGAGCAGTTCTTC
TRBJ1-5 TRBV20-1 - many CSARERTGNQPQHF TGCAGTGCTAGGGAAAGGACAGGCAATCAGCCCCAGCATTTT
TRBJ2-1 TRBV29-1 - - CSVVAVPTIHNEQFF TGCAGCGTTGTGGCTGTCCCCACTATCCACAATGAGCAGTTCTTC
TRBJ2-7 TRBV30 TRBD1 - CAWSSGTGSYEQYF TGTGCCTGGAGTTCTGGGACAGGGTCCTACGAGCAGTACTTC